This T cell receptor (beta chain) was documented in a study of CD8 T cells in ankylosing spondylitis. Findings of the study overall: A CD8+ phenotype characterized the disease-linked clones, which were relatively rare in peripheral blood. The study identified a TCR beta motif of eight highly homologous variants that appeared characteristic of ankylosing spondylitis blood.

As for this clonotype: Antigen specificity is unknown.

TCRdb fed the 5' RACE reads into MiXCR, producing one record per CDR3 protein. The sample consists of hundreds of thousands of distinct CDR3 sequences, 10% to 15% of them appearing once. Sequenced material: blood, either unsorted or a sorted T cell fraction (not recorded which). This clonotype was obtained from a male donor with ankylosing spondylitis.

The CDR3 DNA reads as TGTGCCAGCAGCCACCCGGGGACAAGGAATGAAAAACTGTTTTTT. The encoded protein is CASSHPGTRNEKLFF. V usage is TRBV3-1 and J usage is TRBJ1-4, with D perhaps TRBD1 (6 bases). This CDR3 region has 15 residues. Germline CDR1 reads LGHDT; CDR2 reads YNNKEL (reference sequence). Trimming removed 3 bases from V and 5 bases from J, with 13 bases in between.